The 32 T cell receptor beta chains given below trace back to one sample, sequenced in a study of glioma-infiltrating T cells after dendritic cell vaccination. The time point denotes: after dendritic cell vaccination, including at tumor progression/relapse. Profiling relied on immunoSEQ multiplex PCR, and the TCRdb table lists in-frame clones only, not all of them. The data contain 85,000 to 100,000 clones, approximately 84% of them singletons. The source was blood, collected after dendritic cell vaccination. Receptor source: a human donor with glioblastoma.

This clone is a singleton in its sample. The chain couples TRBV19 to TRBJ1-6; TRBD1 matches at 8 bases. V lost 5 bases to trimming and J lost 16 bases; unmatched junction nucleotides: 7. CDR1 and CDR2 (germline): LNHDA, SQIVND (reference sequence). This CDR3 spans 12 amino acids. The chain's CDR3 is CASSESGTGLHF. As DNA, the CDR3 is TGTGCCAGTAGTGAGTCCGGGACAGGTCTCCACTTT. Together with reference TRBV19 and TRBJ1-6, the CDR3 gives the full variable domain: DGGITQSPKYLFRKEGQNVTLSCEQNLNHDAMYWYRQDPGQGLRLIYYSQIVNDFQKGDIAEGYSVSREKKESFPLTVTSAQKNPTAFYLCASSESGTGLHFGNGTRLTVT.

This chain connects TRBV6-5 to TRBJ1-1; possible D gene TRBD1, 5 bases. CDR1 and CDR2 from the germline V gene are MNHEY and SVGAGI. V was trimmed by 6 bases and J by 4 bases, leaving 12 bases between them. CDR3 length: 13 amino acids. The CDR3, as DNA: TGTGCCAGCAGACGACAGCTGAGCACTGAAGCTTTCTTT. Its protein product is CASRRQLSTEAFF.

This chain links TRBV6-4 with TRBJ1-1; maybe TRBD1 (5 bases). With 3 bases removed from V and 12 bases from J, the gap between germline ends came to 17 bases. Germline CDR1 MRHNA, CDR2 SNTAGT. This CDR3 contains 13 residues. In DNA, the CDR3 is TGTGCCAGCAGTGAAGCTCCAGGGACTAACACTTTCTTT. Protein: CASSEAPGTNTFF.

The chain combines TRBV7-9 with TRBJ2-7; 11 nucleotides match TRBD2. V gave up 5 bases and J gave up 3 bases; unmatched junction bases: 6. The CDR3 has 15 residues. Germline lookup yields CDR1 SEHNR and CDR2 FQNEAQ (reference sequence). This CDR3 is CASSLTSGGFYEQYF. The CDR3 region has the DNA TGTGCCAGCAGCCTCACTAGCGGGGGCTTCTACGAGCAGTACTTC. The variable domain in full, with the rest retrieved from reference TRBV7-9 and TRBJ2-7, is DTGVSQNPRHKITKRGQNVTFRCDPISEHNRLYWYRQTLGQGPEFLTYFQNEAQLEKSRLLSDRFSAERPKGSFSTLEIQRTEQGDSAMYLCASSLTSGGFYEQYFGPGTRLTVT.

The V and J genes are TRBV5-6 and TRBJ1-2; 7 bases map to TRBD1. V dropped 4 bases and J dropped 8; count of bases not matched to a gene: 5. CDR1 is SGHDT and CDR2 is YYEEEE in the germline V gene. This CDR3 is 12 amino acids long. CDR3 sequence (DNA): TGTGCCAGCAGCACTACAGGGGTCGGCTACACCTTC. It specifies CASSTTGVGYTF.

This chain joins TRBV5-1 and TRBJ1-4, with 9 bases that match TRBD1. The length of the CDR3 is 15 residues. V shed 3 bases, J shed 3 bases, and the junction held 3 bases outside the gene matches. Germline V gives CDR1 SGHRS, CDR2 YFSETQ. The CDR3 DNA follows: TGCGCCAGCAGCTGGACAGGGGTGGCTAATGAAAAACTGTTTTTT. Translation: CASSWTGVANEKLFF.

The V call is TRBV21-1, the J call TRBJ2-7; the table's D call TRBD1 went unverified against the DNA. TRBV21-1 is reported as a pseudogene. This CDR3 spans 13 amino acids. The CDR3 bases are TGTGCCAAAGACAGGGGGAATTGGAACGAGCAGTACTTC. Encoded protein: CAKDRGNWNEQYF.

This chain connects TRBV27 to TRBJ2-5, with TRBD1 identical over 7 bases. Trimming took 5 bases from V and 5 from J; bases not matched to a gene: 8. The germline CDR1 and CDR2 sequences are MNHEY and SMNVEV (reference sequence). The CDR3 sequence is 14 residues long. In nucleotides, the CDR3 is TGTGCCAGCAGTATAAACAGGGGCGGCGAGACCCAGTACTTC. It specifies CASSINRGGETQYF.

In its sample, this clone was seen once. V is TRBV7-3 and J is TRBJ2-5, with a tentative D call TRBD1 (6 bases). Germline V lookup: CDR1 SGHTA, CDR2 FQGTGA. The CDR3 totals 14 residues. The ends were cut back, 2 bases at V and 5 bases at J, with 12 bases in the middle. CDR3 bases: TGTGCCAGCAGCTTATCAGGGGATGAGGAGACCCAGTACTTC. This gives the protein CASSLSGDEETQYF.

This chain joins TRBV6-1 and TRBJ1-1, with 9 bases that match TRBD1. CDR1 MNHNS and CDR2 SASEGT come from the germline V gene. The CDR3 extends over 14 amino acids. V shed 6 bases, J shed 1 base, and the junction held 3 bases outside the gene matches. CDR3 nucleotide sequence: TGTGCCAGCAGGAGGACAGGGGCGAACACTGAAGCTTTCTTT. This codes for CASRRTGANTEAFF.

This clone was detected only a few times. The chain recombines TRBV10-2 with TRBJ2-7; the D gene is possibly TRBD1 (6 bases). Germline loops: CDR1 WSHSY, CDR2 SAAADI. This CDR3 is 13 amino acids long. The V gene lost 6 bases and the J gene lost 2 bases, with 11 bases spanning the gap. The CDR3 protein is CASRNGQTYEQYF. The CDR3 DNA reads TGCGCCAGCAGGAACGGACAGACCTACGAGCAGTACTTC.

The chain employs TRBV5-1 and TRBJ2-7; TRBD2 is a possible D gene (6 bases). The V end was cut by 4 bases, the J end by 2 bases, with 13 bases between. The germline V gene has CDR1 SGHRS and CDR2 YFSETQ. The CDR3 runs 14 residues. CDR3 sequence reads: CASSKEGWAYEQYF. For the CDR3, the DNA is TGCGCCAGCAGCAAGGAGGGCTGGGCCTACGAGCAGTACTTC. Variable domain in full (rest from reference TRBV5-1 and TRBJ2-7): KAGVTQTPRYLIKTRGQQVTLSCSPISGHRSVSWYQQTPGQGLQFLFEYFSETQRNKGNFPGRFSGRQFSNSRSEMNVSTLELGDSALYLCASSKEGWAYEQYFGPGTRLTVT.

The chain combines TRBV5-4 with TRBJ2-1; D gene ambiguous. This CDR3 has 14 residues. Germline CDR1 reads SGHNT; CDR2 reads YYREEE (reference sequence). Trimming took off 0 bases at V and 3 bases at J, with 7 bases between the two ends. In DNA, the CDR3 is TGTGCCAGCAGCTTGGCTGGAGACTACAATGAGCAGTTCTTC. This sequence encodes CASSLAGDYNEQFF.

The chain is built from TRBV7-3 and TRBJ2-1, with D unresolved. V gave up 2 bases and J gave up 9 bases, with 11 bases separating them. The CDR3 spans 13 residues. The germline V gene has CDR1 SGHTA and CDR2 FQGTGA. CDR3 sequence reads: CASSLSILGEQFF. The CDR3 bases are TGTGCCAGCAGCTTATCTATCCTCGGTGAGCAGTTCTTC.

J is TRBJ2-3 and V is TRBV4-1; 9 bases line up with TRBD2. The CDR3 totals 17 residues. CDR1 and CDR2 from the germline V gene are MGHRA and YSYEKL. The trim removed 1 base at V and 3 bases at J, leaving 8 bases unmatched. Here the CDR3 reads CASSQGGGGALTDTQYF. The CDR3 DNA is TGCGCCAGCAGCCAAGGGGGCGGGGGGGCCTTAACAGATACGCAGTATTTT.

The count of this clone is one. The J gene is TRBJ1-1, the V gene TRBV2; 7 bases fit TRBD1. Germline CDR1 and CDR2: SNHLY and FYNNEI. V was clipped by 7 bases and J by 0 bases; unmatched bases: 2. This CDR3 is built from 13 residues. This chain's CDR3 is CASMGQLNTEAFF. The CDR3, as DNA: TGTGCCAGCATGGGACAGTTGAACACTGAAGCTTTCTTT.

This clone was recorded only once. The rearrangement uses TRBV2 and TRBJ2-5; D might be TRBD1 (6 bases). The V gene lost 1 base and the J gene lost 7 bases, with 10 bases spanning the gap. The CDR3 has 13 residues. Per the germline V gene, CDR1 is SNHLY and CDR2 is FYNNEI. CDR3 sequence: CASSEDRDGTQYF. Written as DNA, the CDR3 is TGTGCCAGCAGTGAAGACAGGGACGGGACCCAGTACTTC.

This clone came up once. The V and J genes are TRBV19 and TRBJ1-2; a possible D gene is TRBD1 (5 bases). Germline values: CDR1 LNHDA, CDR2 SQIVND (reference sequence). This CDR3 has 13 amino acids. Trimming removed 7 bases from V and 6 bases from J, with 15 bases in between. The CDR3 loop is CASTTPGYDGYTF. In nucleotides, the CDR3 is TGTGCCAGTACCACACCAGGGTACGATGGCTACACCTTC.

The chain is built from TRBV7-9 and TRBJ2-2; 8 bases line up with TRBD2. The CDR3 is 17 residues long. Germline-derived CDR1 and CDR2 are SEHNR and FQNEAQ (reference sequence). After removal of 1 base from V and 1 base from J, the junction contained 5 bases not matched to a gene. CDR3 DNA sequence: TGTGCCAGCAGCTTAGTAGGAGCGGGAGAGAACACCGGGGAGCTGTTTTTT. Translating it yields CASSLVGAGENTGELFF.

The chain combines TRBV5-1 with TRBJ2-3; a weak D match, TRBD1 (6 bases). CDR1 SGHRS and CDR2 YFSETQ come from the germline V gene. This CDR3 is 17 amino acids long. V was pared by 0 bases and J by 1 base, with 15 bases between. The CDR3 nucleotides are TGCGCCAGCAGCTTGGGCAACAACAGGGTACGCACAGATACGCAGTATTTT. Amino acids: CASSLGNNRVRTDTQYF.

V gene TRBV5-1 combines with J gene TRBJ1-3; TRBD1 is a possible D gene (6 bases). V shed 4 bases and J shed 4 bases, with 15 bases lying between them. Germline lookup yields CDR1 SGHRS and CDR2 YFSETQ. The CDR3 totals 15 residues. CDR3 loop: CASSEQGSDGNTIYF. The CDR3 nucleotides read TGCGCCAGCAGCGAACAGGGAAGTGACGGAAACACCATATATTTT.

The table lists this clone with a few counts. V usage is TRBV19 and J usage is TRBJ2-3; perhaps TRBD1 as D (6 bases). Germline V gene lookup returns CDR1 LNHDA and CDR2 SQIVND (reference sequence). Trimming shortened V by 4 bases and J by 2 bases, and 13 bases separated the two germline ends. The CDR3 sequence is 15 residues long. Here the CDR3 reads CASSTTGVHTDTQYF. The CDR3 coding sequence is TGTGCCAGTAGTACGACAGGAGTTCACACAGATACGCAGTATTTT.

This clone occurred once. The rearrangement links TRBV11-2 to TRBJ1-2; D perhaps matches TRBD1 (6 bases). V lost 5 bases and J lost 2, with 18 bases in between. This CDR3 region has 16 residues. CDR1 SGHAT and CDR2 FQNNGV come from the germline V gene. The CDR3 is CASSTRPTGYNYGYTF. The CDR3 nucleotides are TGTGCCAGCAGCACTAGACCGACAGGTTACAACTATGGCTACACCTTC.

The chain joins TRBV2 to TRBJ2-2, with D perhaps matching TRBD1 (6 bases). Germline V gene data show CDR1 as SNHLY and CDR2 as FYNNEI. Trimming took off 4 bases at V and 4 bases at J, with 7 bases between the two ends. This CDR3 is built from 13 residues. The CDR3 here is CASSAGVTGELFF. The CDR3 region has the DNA TGTGCCAGCAGTGCAGGGGTCACCGGGGAGCTGTTTTTT. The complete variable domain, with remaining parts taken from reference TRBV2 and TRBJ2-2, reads EPEVTQTPSHQVTQMGQEVILRCVPISNHLYFYWYRQILGQKVEFLVSFYNNEISEKSEIFDDQFSVERPDGSNFTLKIRSTKLEDSAMYFCASSAGVTGELFFGEGSRLTVL.

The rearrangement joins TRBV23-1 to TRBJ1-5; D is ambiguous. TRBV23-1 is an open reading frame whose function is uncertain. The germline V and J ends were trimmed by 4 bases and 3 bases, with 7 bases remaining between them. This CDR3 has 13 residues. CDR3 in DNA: TGCGCCAGCAGTCGCAAACTCAATCAGCCCCAGCATTTT. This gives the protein CASSRKLNQPQHF.

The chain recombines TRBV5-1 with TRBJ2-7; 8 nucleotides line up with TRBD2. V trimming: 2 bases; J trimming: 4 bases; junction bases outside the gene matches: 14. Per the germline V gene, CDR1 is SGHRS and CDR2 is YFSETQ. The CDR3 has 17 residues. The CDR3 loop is CASSFVASGYKLYEQYF. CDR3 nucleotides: TGCGCCAGCAGCTTTGTCGCTAGCGGGTACAAACTATACGAGCAGTACTTC.

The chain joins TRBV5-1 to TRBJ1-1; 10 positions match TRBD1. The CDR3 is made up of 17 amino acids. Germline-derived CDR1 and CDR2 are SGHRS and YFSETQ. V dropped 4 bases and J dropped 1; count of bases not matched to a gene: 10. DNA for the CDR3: TGCGCCAGCAGCAACCGGGACAGGGGCCACCCGAACACTGAAGCTTTCTTT. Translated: CASSNRDRGHPNTEAFF.

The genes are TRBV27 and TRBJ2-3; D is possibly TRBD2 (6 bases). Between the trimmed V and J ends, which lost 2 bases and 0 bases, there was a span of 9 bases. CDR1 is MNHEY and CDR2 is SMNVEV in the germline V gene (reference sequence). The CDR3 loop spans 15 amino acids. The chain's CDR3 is CASSLTGESTDTQYF. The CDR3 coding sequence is TGTGCCAGCAGTTTAACGGGGGAAAGCACAGATACGCAGTATTTT.

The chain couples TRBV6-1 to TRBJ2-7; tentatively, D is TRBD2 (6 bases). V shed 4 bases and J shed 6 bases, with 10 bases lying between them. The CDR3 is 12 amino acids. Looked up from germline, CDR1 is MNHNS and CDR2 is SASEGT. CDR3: CASSVRGLEQYF. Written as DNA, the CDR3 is TGTGCCAGCAGTGTACGGGGACTCGAGCAGTACTTC.

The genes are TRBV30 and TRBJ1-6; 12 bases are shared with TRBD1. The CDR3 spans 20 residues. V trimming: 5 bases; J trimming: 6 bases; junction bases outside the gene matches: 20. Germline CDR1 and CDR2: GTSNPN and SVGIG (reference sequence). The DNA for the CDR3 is TGTGCCTGGCGGAAACCGAGGGGACAGGGGGCAAAAAGTCTTAATTCACCCCTCCACTTT. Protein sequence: CAWRKPRGQGAKSLNSPLHF.

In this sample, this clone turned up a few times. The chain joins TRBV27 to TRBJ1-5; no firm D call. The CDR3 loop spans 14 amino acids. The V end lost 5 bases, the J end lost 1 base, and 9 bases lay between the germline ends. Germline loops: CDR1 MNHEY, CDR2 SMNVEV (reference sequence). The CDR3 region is CASSPTWSNQPQHF. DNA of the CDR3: TGTGCCAGCAGTCCGACATGGAGCAATCAGCCCCAGCATTTT.

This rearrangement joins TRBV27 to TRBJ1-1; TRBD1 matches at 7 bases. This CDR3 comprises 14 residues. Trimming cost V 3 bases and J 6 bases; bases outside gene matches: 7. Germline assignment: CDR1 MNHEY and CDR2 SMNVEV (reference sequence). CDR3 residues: CASSFNEGAPEAFF. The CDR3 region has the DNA TGTGCCAGCAGTTTTAACGAGGGGGCACCTGAAGCTTTCTTT.